This is a list of T cell receptor beta chains from one sample in a study of cytomegalovirus exposure and HLA in healthy donors. TCRdb keeps only in-frame clones here, not all; method: immunoSEQ multiplex PCR. The sample contains about 160,000 clones, about 82% of which appear only once. What was sequenced was PBMCs. The receptors here all came from a woman in her thirties in good health and CMV-seropositive. Each CDR3 is given without its conserved first and last residue. The D gene is left open where the match is weak.

TRBJ2-1 13 NA TRBV4-3 ASSRGTGFYNEQF
TRBJ2-1 13 TRBD1 TRBV9 ASTWTGGNPNEQF
TRBJ2-3 14 NA TRBV7-7 ASSLALFRSTDTQY
TRBJ1-2 14 TRBD1 TRBV7-6 ASSLGTGSGAGGYT
TRBJ2-1 13 TRBD2 TRBV7-2 ASSGSGGSYNEQF
TRBJ1-1 16 NA TRBV4-3 ASSQDLQAGILDTEAF
TRBJ1-2 14 NA TRBV27 ASSRFRLNLNYGYT
TRBJ2-1 14 NA TRBV4-1 ASSQEDYSSYNEQF
TRBJ1-6 16 TRBD1 TRBV6-4 ASIGWDGNRGRGSPLH
TRBJ2-1 14 NA TRBV7-6 ASSLYWGGRYNEQF
TRBJ1-5 10 NA TRBV28 ASSEQDQPQH
TRBJ1-4 12 NA TRBV10-3 AISESHRAEKLF
TRBJ2-7 15 TRBD2 TRBV14 ASSQGILRGGSYEQY
TRBJ2-1 12 TRBD2 TRBV4-2 ASRRTSGGLEQF
TRBJ2-3 16 TRBD2 TRBV10-3 AINQKGASGGYTDTQY
TRBJ2-1 13 NA TRBV5-1 ASSLSDSLYNEQF
TRBJ2-2 15 TRBD1 TRBV7-3 ASSFRPGQLNTGELF
TRBJ2-5 13 TRBD2 TRBV18 ASSPGASGEETQY
TRBJ1-2 10 TRBD1 TRBV5-4 ASTTTGNGYT
TRBJ2-7 10 TRBD1 TRBV2 ASSDDRAVEY
TRBJ1-2 12 NA TRBV4-1 ASSQIVSNYGYT
TRBJ2-2 12 NA TRBV7-2 ASSGRSWTGELF
TRBJ1-2 10 NA TRBV5-6 ASSQLIYGYT
TRBJ1-3 13 NA TRBV7-2 ASSFGGVGRNTIY
TRBJ2-1 15 TRBD2 TRBV7-2 ASSAGGWGPNHNEQF
TRBJ2-3 14 TRBD2 TRBV9 ASSAGTRDTWDTQY
TRBJ2-1 11 TRBD1 TRBV7-2 ASSKRTGNEQF
TRBJ2-2 13 NA TRBV11-2 ASSVKLRETGELF
TRBJ2-2 14 NA TRBV7-9 ASSLRRGQYTGELF
TRBJ2-7 11 TRBD1 TRBV7-8 ASSVDRGDEQY
TRBJ2-5 12 TRBD2 TRBV25-1 ASTSSGGVETQY
TRBJ1-2 14 NA TRBV5-8 ASSLGWGEVNYGYT
TRBJ2-1 13 TRBD2 TRBV7-3 ASSLISGGYNEQF
TRBJ1-2 10 NA TRBV2 ASETWGGGYT
TRBJ2-5 11 NA TRBV6-5 ASSYDIQETQY
TRBJ1-5 12 NA TRBV28 ASSLGPAFGPQH